This T cell receptor beta chain originates from a study of T cells after yellow fever vaccination. Study-level background: Those fractions that held only low numbers of cells were prepared using the SMART-Seq v4 Ultra Low Input RNA kit. Overall study results and limits: When the response was secondary, it was weaker but reached its peak faster, day 5 versus 15. A small share of clonotypes appeared in both CD4 and CD8 compartments.

This clonotype was observed many times. The germline gives CDR1 SGHTA, CDR2 FQGNSA. Between the trimmed V and J ends, which lost 5 bases and 5 bases, there was a span of 15 bases. The CDR3 has 14 amino acids. TCRdb reanalysed the 5' RACE reads using MiXCR and keeps one entry per CDR3 protein. Of about 31,000 distinct CDR3 sequences detected, roughly a tenth appear once; the ten largest clones hold 12%. Sample: PBMCs, either bulk or a sorted T-cell subset (CD4+, CD8+, memory, or dextramer-sorted; not recorded which), taken roughly 14 days after the first yellow fever vaccination. The chain has TRBV7-2 and TRBJ2-5; TRBD1 or TRBD2 may be the D gene (5 bases each). This receptor was identified in a man younger than 35 who received the YFV17D yellow fever vaccine. The CDR3 sequence is CASSPGPGLETQYF. The CDR3 DNA is TGTGCCAGCAGCCCCGGTCCGGGGCTGGAGACCCAGTACTTC.